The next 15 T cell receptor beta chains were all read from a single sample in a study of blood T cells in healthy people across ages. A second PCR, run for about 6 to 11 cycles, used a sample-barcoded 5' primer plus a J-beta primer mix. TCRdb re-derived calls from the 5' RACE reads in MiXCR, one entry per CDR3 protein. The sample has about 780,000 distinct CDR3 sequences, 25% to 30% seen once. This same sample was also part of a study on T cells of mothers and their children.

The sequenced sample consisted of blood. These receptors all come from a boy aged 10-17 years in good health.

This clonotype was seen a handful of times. CDR3 coding DNA: TGTGCCTGGAGTGTTGGGGCGGGGAGAGCCTACGAGCAGTACTTC. This translates into CAWSVGAGRAYEQYF. The J gene is TRBJ2-5, the V gene TRBV30; D may be TRBD2 (6 bases). The end of the DNA fits TRBJ2-7 better, so the J call may be wrong. This CDR3 is 15 amino acids long. Germline V gives CDR1 GTSNPN, CDR2 SVGIG (reference sequence).

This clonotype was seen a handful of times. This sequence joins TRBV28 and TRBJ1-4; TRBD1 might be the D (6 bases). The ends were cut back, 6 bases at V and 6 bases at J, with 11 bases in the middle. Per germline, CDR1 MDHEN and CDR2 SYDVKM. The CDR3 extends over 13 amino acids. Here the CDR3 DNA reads TGTGCCAGCAGCGGACAGCCGGATGAAAAACTGTTTTTT. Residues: CASSGQPDEKLFF.

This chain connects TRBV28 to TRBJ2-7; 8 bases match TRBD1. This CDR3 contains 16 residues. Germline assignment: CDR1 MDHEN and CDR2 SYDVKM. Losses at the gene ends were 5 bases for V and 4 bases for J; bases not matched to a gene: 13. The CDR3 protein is CASSSPPGTGHYEQYF. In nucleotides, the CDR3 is TGTGCCAGCAGTAGCCCCCCGGGGACAGGCCATTACGAGCAGTACTTC.

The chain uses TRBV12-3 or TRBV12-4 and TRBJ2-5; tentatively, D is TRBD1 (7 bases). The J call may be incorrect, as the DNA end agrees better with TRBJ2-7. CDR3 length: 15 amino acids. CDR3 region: CASRRGTDWSYEQYF. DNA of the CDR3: TGTGCCAGCAGACGGGGGACAGATTGGTCCTACGAGCAGTACTTC.

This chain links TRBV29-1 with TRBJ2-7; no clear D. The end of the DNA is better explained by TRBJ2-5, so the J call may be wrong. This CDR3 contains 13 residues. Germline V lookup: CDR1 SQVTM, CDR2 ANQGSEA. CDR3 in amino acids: CSVAEAGQETQYF. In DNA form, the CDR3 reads TGCAGCGTTGCTGAGGCAGGCCAAGAGACCCAGTACTTC.

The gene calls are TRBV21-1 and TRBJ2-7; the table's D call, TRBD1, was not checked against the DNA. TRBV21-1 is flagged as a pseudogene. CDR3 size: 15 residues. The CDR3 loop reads CASSKAQGGTYEQYF. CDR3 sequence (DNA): TGTGCCAGCAGCAAAGCGCAAGGGGGAACCTACGAGCAGTACTTC.

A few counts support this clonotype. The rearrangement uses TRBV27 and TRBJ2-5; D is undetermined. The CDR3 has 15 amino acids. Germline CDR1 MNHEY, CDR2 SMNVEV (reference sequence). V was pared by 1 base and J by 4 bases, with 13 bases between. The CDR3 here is CASSLYLGRVETQYF. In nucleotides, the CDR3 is TGTGCCAGCAGTTTATATCTAGGACGGGTAGAGACCCAGTACTTC.

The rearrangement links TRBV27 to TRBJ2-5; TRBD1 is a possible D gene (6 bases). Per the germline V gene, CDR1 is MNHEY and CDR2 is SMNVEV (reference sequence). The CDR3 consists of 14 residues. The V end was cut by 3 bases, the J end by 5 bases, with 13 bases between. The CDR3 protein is CASSFTGWTETQYF. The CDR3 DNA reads TGTGCCAGCAGTTTCACAGGGTGGACGGAGACCCAGTACTTC.

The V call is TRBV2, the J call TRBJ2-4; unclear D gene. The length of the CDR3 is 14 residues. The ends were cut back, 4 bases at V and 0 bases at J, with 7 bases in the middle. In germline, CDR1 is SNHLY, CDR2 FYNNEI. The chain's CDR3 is CASSVGEAKNIQYF. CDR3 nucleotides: TGTGCCAGCAGTGTTGGGGAAGCCAAAAACATTCAGTACTTC. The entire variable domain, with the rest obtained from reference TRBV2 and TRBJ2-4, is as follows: EPEVTQTPSHQVTQMGQEVILRCVPISNHLYFYWYRQILGQKVEFLVSFYNNEISEKSEIFDDQFSVERPDGSNFTLKIRSTKLEDSAMYFCASSVGEAKNIQYFGAGTRLSVL.

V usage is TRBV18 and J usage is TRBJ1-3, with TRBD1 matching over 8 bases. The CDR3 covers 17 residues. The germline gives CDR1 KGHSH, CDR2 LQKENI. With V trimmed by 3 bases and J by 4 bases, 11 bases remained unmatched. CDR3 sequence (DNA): TGTGCCAGCTCACCTAGACAGGGGAAGAATTCAGGAAACACCATATATTTT. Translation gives CASSPRQGKNSGNTIYF.

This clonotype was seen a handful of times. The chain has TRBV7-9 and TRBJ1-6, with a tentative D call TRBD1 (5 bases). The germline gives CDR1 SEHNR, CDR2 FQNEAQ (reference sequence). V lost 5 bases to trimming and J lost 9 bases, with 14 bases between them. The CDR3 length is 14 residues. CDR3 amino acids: CASSTLGTGSPLHF. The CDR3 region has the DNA TGTGCCAGCAGCACCCTCGGGACGGGTTCACCCCTCCACTTT.

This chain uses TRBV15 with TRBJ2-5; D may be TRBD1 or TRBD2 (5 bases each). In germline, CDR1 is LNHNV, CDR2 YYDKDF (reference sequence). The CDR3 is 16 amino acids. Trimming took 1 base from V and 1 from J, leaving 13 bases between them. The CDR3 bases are TGTGCCACCAGCAGAGTAACCGGGACGCTCCAAGAGACCCAGTACTTC. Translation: CATSRVTGTLQETQYF.

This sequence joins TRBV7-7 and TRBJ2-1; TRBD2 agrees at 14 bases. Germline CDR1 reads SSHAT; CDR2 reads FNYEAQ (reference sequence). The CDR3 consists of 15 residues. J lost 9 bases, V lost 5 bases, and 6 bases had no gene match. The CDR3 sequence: CASSPGLAGGTEQFF. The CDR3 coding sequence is TGTGCCAGCAGCCCAGGACTAGCGGGGGGCACTGAGCAGTTCTTC.

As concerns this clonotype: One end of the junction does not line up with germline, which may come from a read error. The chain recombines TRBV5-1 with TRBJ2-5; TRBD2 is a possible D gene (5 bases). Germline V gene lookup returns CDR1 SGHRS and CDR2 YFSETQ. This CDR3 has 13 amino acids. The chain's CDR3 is CASSSRTQGTQYF. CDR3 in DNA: TGCGCCAGCAGCTCAAGGACTCAAGGGACCCAGTACTTC. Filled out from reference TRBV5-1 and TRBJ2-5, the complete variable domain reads KAGVTQTPRYLIKTRGQQVTLSCSPISGHRSVSWYQQTPGQGLQFLFEYFSETQRNKGNFPGRFSGRQFSNSRSEMNVSTLELGDSALYLCASSSRTQGTQYFGPGTRLLVL.

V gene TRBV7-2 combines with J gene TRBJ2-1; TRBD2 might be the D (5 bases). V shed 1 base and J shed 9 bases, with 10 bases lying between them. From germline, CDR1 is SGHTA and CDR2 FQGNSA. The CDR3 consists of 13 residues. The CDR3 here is CASSLGGRLEQFF. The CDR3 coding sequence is TGTGCCAGCAGCTTAGGCGGGCGGCTTGAGCAGTTCTTC.